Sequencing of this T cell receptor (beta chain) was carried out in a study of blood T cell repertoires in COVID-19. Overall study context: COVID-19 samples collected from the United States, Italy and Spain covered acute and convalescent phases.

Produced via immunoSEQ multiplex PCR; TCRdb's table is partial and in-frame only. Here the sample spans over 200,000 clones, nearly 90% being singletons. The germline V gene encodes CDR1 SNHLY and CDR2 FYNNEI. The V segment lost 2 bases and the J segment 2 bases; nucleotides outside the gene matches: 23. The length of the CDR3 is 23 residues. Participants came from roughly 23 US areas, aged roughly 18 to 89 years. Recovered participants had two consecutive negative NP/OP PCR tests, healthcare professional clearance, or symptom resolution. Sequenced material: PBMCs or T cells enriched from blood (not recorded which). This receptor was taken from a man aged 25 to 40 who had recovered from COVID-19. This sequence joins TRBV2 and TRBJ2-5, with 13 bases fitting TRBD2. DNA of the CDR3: TGTGCCAGCAGTGAACCAGGGGACAAACCCACCCTGACTAGCGGGGGGTGGCAAGAGACCCAGTACTTC. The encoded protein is CASSEPGDKPTLTSGGWQETQYF.